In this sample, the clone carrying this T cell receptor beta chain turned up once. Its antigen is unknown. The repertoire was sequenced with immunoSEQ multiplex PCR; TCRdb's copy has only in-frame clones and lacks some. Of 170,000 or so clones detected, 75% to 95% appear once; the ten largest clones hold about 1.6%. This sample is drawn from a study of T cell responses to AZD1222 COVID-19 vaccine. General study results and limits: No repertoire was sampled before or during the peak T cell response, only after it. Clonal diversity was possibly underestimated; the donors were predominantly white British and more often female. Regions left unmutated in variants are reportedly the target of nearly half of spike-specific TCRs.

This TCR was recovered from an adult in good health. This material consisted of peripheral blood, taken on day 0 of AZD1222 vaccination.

The CDR3 DNA follows: TGTGCCAGCTCGGCTAGCGTGAACTCCTACAATGAGCAGTTCTTC. Translated: CASSASVNSYNEQFF. The genes are TRBV18 and TRBJ2-1; D is possibly TRBD2 (6 bases). CDR3 length equals 15 residues. The germline V and J ends were trimmed by 6 bases and 0 bases, with 12 bases remaining between them. The germline CDR1 and CDR2 sequences are KGHSH and LQKENI.